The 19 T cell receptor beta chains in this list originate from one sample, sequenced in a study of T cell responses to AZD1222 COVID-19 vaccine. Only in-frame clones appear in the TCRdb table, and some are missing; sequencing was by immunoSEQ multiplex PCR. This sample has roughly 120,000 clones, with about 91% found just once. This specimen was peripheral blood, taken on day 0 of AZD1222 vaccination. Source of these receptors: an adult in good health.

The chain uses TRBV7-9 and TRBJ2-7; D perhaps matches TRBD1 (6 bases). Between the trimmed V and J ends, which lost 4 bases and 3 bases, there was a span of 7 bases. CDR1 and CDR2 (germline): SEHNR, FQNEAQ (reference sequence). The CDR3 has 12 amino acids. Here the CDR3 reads CASSSTGYEQYF. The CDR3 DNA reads TGTGCCAGCAGCTCGACAGGCTACGAGCAGTACTTC.

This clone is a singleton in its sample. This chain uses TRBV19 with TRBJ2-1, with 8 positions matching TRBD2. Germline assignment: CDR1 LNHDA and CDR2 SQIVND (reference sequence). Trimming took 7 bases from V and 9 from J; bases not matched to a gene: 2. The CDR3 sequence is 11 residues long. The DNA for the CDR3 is TGTGCCAGTACAACTAGCGGTGAGCAGTTCTTC. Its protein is CASTTSGEQFF.

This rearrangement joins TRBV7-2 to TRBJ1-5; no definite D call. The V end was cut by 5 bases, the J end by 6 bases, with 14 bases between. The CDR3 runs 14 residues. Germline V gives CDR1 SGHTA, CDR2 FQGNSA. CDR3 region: CASSAITTAQPQHF. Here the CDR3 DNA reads TGTGCCAGCAGCGCCATCACTACCGCTCAGCCCCAGCATTTT.

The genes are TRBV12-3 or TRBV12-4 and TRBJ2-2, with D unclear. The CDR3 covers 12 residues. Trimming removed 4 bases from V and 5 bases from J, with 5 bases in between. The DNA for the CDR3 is TGTGCCAGCAGTTGGTCAACCGGGGAGCTGTTTTTT. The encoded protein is CASSWSTGELFF.

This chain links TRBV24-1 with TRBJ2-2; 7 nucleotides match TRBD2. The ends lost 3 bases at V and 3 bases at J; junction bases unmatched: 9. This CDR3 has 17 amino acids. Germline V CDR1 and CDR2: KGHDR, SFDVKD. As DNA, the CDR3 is TGTGCCACCAGTGATCCCTGGGGGGGAAGGGACACCGGGGAGCTGTTTTTT. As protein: CATSDPWGGRDTGELFF.

CDR3 amino acids: CASSLSGAYEQYF. In nucleotides, the CDR3 is TGTGCCAGCAGCTTAAGCGGGGCCTACGAGCAGTACTTC. The chain joins TRBV7-9 to TRBJ2-7; TRBD2 matches 7 bases. The germline gives CDR1 SEHNR, CDR2 FQNEAQ (reference sequence). Unmatched junction bases numbered 0, after V lost 2 bases and J lost 2 bases. The CDR3 is 13 amino acids.

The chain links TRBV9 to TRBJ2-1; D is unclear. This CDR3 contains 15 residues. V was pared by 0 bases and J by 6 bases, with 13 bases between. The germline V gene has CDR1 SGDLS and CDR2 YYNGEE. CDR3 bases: TGTGCCAGCAGCGTAGCTCACAGTCTATTCAATGAGCAGTTCTTC. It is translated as CASSVAHSLFNEQFF.

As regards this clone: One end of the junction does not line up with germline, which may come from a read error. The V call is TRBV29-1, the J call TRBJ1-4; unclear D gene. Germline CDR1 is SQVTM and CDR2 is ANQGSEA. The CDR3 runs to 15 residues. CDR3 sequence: CSVKEGNLLLEKLFF. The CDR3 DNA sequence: TGCAGCGTTAAAGAGGGAAACCTCCTACTCGAAAAACTGTTTTTT. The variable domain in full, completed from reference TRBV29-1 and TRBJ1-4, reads SAVISQKPSRDICQRGTSLTIQCQVDSQVTMMFWYRQQPGQSLTLIATANQGSEATYESGFVIDKFPISRPNLTFSTLTVSNMSPEDSSIYLCSVKEGNLLLEKLFFGSGTQLSVL.

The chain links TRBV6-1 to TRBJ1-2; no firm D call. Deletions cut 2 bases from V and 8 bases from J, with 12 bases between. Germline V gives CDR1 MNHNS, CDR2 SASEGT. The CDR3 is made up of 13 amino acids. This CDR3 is CASSEFSRLGYTF. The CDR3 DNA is TGTGCCAGCAGTGAATTTTCGCGGTTAGGCTACACCTTC.

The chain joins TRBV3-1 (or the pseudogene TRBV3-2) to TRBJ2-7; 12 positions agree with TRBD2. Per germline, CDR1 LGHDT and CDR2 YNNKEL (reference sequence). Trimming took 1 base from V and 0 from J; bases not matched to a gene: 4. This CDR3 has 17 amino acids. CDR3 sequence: CASSQVGLAGTSYEQYF. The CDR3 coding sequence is TGTGCCAGCAGCCAAGTGGGACTAGCGGGCACCTCCTACGAGCAGTACTTC.

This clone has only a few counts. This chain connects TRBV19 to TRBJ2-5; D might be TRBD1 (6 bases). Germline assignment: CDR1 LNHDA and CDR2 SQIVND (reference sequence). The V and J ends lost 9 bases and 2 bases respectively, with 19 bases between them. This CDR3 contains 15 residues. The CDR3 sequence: CASSPAGVGQETQYF. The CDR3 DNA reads TGTGCCAGCTCCCCCGCAGGGGTCGGGCAAGAGACCCAGTACTTC.

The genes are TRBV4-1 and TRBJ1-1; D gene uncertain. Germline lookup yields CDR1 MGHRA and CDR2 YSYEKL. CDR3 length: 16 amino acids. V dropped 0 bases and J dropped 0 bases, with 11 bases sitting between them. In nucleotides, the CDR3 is TGCGCCAGCAGCCAAGAGCGTTCCAGAATGAACACTGAAGCTTTCTTT. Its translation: CASSQERSRMNTEAFF.

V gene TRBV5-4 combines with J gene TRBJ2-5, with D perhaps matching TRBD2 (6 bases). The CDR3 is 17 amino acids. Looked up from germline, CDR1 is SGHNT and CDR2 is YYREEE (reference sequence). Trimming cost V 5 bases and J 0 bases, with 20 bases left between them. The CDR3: CASRTTGSGDYQETQYF. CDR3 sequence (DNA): TGTGCCAGCAGGACAACGGGATCGGGGGACTACCAAGAGACCCAGTACTTC.

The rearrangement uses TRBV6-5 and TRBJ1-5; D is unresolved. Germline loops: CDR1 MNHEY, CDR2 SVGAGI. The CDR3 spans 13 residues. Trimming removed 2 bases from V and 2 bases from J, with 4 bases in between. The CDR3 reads CASSYGGNQPQHF. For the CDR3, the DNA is TGTGCCAGCAGTTACGGCGGCAATCAGCCCCAGCATTTT.

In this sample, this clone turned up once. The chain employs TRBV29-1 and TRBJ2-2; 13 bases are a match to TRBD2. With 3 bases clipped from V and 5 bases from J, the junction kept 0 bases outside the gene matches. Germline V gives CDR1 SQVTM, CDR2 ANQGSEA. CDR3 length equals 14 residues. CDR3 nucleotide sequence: TGCAGCGTTGAGACTAGCGGGAGGACCGGGGAGCTGTTTTTT. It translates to CSVETSGRTGELFF.

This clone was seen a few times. CDR3 coding DNA: TGTGCTAGTGGTTTGGTAAGGACGGGCTATGGCTACACCTTC. Its translation is CASGLVRTGYGYTF. This chain links TRBV12-5 with TRBJ1-2; no clear D. This CDR3 comprises 14 residues. The germline V and J ends were trimmed by 0 bases and 4 bases, with 9 bases remaining between them. CDR1 is LGHNT and CDR2 is FRNRAP in the germline V gene.

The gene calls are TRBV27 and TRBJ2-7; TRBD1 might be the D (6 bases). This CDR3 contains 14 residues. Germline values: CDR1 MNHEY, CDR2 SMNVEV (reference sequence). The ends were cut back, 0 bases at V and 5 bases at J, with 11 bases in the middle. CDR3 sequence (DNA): TGTGCCAGCAGTTTATCGAGTCAGGGGCACGAGCAGTACTTC. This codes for CASSLSSQGHEQYF.

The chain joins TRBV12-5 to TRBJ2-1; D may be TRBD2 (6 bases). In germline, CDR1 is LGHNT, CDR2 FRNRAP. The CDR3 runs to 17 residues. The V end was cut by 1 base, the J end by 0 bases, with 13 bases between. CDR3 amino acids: CASGLGRSGFSYNEQFF. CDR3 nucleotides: TGTGCTAGTGGTTTGGGGAGGAGCGGGTTCTCCTACAATGAGCAGTTCTTC. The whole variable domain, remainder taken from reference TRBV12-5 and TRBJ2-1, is DARVTQTPRHKVTEMGQEVTMRCQPILGHNTVFWYRQTMMQGLELLAYFRNRAPLDDSGMPKDRFSAEMPDATLATLKIQPSEPRDSAVYFCASGLGRSGFSYNEQFFGPGTRLTVL.

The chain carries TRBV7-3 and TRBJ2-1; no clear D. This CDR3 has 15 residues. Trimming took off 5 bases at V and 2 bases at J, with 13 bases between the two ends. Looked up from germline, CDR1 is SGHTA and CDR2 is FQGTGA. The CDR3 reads CASSLLASPYNEQFF. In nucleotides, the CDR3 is TGTGCCAGCAGCCTTCTGGCTAGTCCCTACAATGAGCAGTTCTTC.